The 12 T cell receptor beta chains below come from one sample, sequenced in a study of blood T cell repertoires in COVID-19. Sequencing was performed with immunoSEQ multiplex PCR; in TCRdb, only in-frame clones are kept and a portion is missing. The table has about 180,000 clones, around 80% seen once. Specimen: peripheral blood. These TCRs come from a woman in her 70s with acute or convalescent COVID-19.

The rearrangement uses TRBV6-5 and TRBJ1-6, with TRBD1 matching over 7 bases. The CDR3 consists of 14 residues. The trim removed 7 bases at V and 7 bases at J, leaving 7 bases unmatched. Germline V gene data show CDR1 as MNHEY and CDR2 as SVGAGI. The CDR3 region is CASTPARGNSPLHF. For the CDR3, the DNA is TGTGCCAGCACCCCTGCCAGGGGGAATTCACCCCTCCACTTT.

The rearrangement joins TRBV3-1 (or the pseudogene TRBV3-2) to TRBJ1-1; TRBD1 might be the D (5 bases). CDR1 is LGHDT and CDR2 is YNNKEL in the germline V gene (reference sequence). The CDR3 consists of 14 residues. V lost 0 bases and J 6 bases, leaving 11 bases between the germline ends. The CDR3 reads CASSQEGGWAEAFF. CDR3 sequence (DNA): TGTGCCAGCAGCCAAGAGGGGGGGTGGGCTGAAGCTTTCTTT.

The J gene is TRBJ1-2, the V gene TRBV5-1; TRBD1 matches 10 bases. The CDR3 is made up of 14 amino acids. Germline-derived CDR1 and CDR2 are SGHRS and YFSETQ. The trim removed 1 base at V and 6 bases at J, leaving 3 bases unmatched. The CDR3 protein is CASSLTGTGDGYTF. The CDR3 DNA reads as TGCGCCAGCAGCTTGACGGGGACAGGGGATGGCTACACCTTC. Variable domain in full (rest from reference TRBV5-1 and TRBJ1-2): KAGVTQTPRYLIKTRGQQVTLSCSPISGHRSVSWYQQTPGQGLQFLFEYFSETQRNKGNFPGRFSGRQFSNSRSEMNVSTLELGDSALYLCASSLTGTGDGYTFGSGTRLTVV.

The chain employs TRBV5-4 and TRBJ2-3, with D perhaps TRBD1 (6 bases). The V end was cut by 2 bases, the J end by 2 bases, with 9 bases between. This CDR3 comprises 14 residues. Germline CDR1 is SGHNT and CDR2 is YYREEE (reference sequence). CDR3 residues: CASSLQGSTDTQYF. Written as DNA, the CDR3 is TGTGCCAGCAGCTTACAGGGCTCCACAGATACGCAGTATTTT. The whole variable domain, filled in from reference TRBV5-4 and TRBJ2-3, reads ETGVTQSPTHLIKTRGQQVTLRCSSQSGHNTVSWYQQALGQGPQFIFQYYREEENGRGNFPPRFSGLQFPNYSSELNVNALELDDSALYLCASSLQGSTDTQYFGPGTRLTVL.

The chain combines TRBV5-5 with TRBJ1-2; TRBD1 is a possible D gene (6 bases). This CDR3 spans 14 amino acids. With 5 bases removed from V and 8 bases from J, the gap between germline ends came to 19 bases. From germline, CDR1 is SGHKS and CDR2 YYEKEE (reference sequence). The CDR3 DNA sequence: TGTGCCAGCAGTTTTCTACAGGGTTCAACCGGCTACACCTTC. It encodes CASSFLQGSTGYTF.

This rearrangement joins TRBV10-2 to TRBJ1-2; TRBD1 aligns across 8 bases. CDR3 length: 13 amino acids. J lost 2 bases, V lost 4 bases, and 0 bases had no gene match. The V gene's germline CDR1 is WSHSY and CDR2 SAAADI. CDR3 nucleotide sequence: TGCGCCAGCAGTGGACAGGGGAACTATGGCTACACCTTC. Amino acid sequence: CASSGQGNYGYTF.

The sample holds a few counts of this clone. The V and J genes are TRBV7-2 and TRBJ2-7, with 7 bases fitting TRBD1. Germline CDR1 is SGHTA and CDR2 is FQGNSA. This CDR3 comprises 14 residues. The V and J ends lost 3 bases and 3 bases, in that order; junction bases with no gene match: 5. The CDR3, as DNA: TGTGCCAGCAGCTTTTCAGGGGGTAGCTACGAGCAGTACTTC. This sequence encodes CASSFSGGSYEQYF.

This rearrangement joins TRBV7-6 to TRBJ1-3, with 8 bases matching TRBD1. Germline CDR1 is SGHVS and CDR2 is FNYEAQ. Losses at the gene ends were 0 bases for V and 2 bases for J; bases not matched to a gene: 0. CDR3 length: 15 residues. The DNA for the CDR3 is TGTGCCAGCAGCTTAGCGGACAGGGCTGGAAACACCATATATTTT. Translation gives CASSLADRAGNTIYF. Full variable domain (remainder filled in from reference TRBV7-6 and TRBJ1-3): GAGVSQSPRYKVTKRGQDVALRCDPISGHVSLYWYRQALGQGPEFLTYFNYEAQQDKSGLPNDRFSAERPEGSISTLTIQRTEQRDSAMYRCASSLADRAGNTIYFGEGSWLTVV.

This chain uses TRBV7-9 with TRBJ2-1, with 8 bases matching TRBD2. J lost 6 bases, V lost 3 bases, and 13 bases had no gene match. Germline V gene lookup returns CDR1 SEHNR and CDR2 FQNEAQ (reference sequence). The CDR3 is 17 residues long. CDR3 loop: CASSFLAPGGRVNEQFF. In nucleotides, the CDR3 is TGTGCCAGCAGCTTTCTGGCCCCGGGAGGGCGGGTCAATGAGCAGTTCTTC.

V and J are TRBV10-2 and TRBJ2-1; the D gene is possibly TRBD2 (6 bases). Trimming pared 7 bases from V and 0 bases from J, leaving 10 bases between. CDR1 and CDR2 from the germline V gene are WSHSY and SAAADI. The CDR3 is 14 residues long. This CDR3 is CASKTGVSYNEQFF. CDR3 sequence (DNA): TGCGCCAGCAAAACGGGGGTCTCCTACAATGAGCAGTTCTTC.

The rearrangement joins TRBV6-2 or TRBV6-3 to TRBJ1-2; 7 bases line up with TRBD1. Germline CDR1 and CDR2: MNHEY and SVGEGT. Germline trimming cut 5 bases from V and 4 bases from J; bases unmatched to any gene: 7. CDR3 size: 14 residues. CDR3 sequence reads: CASSDRVTGYGYTF. The DNA for the CDR3 is TGTGCCAGCAGTGACAGGGTGACGGGCTATGGCTACACCTTC.

The V call is TRBV5-4, the J call TRBJ2-2; 7 nucleotides line up with TRBD2. The CDR3 is 16 amino acids. The V gene's germline CDR1 is SGHNT and CDR2 YYREEE (reference sequence). Trimming at V came to 0 bases and at J to 2 bases, leaving 4 bases not matched to a gene. DNA for the CDR3: TGTGCCAGCAGCTTGGGACTAGCCCGAAACACCGGGGAGCTGTTTTTT. This encodes CASSLGLARNTGELFF.